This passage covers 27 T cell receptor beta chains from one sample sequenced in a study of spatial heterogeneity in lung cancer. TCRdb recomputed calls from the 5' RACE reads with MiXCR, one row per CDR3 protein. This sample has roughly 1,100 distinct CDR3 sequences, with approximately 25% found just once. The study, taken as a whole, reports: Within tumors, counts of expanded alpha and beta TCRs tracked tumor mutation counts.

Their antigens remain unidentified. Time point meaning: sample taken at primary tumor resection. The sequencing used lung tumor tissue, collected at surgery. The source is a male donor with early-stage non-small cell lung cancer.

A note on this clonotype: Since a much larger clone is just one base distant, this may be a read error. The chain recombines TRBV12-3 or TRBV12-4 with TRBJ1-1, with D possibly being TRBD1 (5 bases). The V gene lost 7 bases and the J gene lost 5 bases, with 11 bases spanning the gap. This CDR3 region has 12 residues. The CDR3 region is CASIFGGTEAFF. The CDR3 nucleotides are TGTGCCAGCATTTTCGGGGGGACTGAAGCTTTCTTT.

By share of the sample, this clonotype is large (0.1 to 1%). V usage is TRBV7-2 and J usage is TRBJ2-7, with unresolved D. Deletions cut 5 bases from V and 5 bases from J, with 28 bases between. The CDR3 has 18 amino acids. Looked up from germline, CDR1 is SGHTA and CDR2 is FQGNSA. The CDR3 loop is CASSHAPLWQSLIDEQYF. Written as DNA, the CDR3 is TGTGCCAGCAGCCACGCTCCTTTATGGCAGTCCCTGATTGACGAGCAGTACTTC.

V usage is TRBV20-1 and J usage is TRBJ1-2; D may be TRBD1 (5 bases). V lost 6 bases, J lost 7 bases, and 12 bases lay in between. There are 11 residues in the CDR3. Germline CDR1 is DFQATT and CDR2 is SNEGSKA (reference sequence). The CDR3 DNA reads TGCAGTGCCCAGAGGGGATCTGGCTACACCTTC. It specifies CSAQRGSGYTF.

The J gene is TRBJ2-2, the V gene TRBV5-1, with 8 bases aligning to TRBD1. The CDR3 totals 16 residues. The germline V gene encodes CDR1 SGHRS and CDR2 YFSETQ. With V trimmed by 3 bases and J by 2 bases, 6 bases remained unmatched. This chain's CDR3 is CASSYRTGSNTGELFF. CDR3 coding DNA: TGCGCCAGCAGCTATCGGACAGGGTCAAACACCGGGGAGCTGTTTTTT.

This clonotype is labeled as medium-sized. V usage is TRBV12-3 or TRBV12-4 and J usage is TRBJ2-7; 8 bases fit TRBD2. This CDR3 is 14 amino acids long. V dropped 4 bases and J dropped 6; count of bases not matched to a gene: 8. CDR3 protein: CASSWSGRALEQYF. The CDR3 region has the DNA TGTGCCAGCAGTTGGTCCGGGAGGGCCCTCGAGCAGTACTTC.

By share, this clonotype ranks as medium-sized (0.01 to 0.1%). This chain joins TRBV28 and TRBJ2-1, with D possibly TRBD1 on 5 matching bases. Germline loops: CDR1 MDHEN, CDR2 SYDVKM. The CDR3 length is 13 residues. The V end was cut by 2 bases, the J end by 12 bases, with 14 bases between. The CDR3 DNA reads TGTGCCAGCAGTTTAACACAGGACCGGTGGCAGTTCTTC. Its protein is CASSLTQDRWQFF.

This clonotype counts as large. The CDR3 sequence: CASSLGGLASLVETQYF. In DNA form, the CDR3 reads TGTGCCAGCAGTTTAGGGGGGCTAGCAAGCCTCGTAGAGACCCAGTACTTC. The chain recombines TRBV12-3 or TRBV12-4 with TRBJ2-5; maybe TRBD1 (6 bases). V was cut by 1 base and J by 4 bases, with 19 bases left in between. The CDR3 consists of 17 residues.

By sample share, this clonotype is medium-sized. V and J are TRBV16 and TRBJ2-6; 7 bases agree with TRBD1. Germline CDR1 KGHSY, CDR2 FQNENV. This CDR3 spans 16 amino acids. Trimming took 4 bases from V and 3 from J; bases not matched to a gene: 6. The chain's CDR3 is CASSPRQGLGANVLTF. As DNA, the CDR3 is TGTGCCAGCAGCCCCCGACAGGGTCTTGGGGCCAACGTCCTGACTTTC. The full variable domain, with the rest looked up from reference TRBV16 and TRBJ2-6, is GEEVAQTPKHLVRGEGQKAKLYCAPIKGHSYVFWYQQVLKNEFKFLISFQNENVFDETGMPKERFSAKCLPNSPCSLEIQATKLEDSAVYFCASSPRQGLGANVLTFGAGSRLTVL.

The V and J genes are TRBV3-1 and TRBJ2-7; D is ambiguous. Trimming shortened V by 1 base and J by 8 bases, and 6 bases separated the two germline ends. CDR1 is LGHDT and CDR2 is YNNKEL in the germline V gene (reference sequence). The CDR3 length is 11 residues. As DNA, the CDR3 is TGTGCCAGCAGCCAAGTTGGTCAGCAGTACTTC. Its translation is CASSQVGQQYF.

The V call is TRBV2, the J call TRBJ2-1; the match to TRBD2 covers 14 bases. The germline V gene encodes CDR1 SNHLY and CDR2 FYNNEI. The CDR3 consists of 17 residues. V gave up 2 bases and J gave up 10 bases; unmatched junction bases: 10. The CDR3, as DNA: TGTGCCAGCAGTGAACGGCCGCCGGGACTAGCGGGAGACGAGCAGTTCTTC. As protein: CASSERPPGLAGDEQFF.

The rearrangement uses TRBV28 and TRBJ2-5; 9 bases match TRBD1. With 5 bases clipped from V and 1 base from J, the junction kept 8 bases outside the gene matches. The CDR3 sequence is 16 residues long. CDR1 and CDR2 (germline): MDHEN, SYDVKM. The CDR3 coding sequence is TGTGCCAGCAGTCTAACGTCACAGGGGGCCCAAGAGACCCAGTACTTC. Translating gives CASSLTSQGAQETQYF.

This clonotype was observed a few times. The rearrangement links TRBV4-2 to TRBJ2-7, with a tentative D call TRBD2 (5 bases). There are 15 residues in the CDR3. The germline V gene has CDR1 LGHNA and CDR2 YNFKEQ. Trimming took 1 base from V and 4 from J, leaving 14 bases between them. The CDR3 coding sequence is TGTGCCAGCAGCCAAGGACCTAGCAAATGGTACGAGCAGTACTTC. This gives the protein CASSQGPSKWYEQYF.

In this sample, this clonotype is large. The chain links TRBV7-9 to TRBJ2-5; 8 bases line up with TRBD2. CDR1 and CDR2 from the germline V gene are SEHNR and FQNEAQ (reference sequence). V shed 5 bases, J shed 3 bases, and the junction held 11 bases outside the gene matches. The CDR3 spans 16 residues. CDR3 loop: CASSPWPAGAEETQYF. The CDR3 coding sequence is TGTGCCAGCAGCCCGTGGCCAGCGGGAGCCGAAGAGACCCAGTACTTC.

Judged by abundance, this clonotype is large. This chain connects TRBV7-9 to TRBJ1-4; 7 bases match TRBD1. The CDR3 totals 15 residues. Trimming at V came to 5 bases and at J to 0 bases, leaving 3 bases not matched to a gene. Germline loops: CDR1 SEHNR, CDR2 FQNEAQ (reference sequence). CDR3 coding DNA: TGTGCCAGCAGCCCGGGACAGACAACTAATGAAAAACTGTTTTTT. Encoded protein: CASSPGQTTNEKLFF.

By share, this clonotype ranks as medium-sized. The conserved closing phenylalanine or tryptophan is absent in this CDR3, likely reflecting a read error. The CDR3 is CASSPRQGETQYV. In DNA, the CDR3 is TGTGCCAGCTCACCACGACAGGGTGAGACCCAGTACGTC. The V and J genes are TRBV18 and TRBJ2-5, with 7 nucleotides matching TRBD1. The CDR3 has 13 amino acids. J lost 5 bases, V lost 1 base, and 1 base had no gene match. Germline V gene lookup returns CDR1 KGHSH and CDR2 LQKENI.

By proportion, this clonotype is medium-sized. The DNA for the CDR3 is TGTGCCAGCAGACCCCGGCAGGGGGCGGCCGGGGAGCTGTTTTTT. Translating gives CASRPRQGAAGELFF. This chain joins TRBV12-3 or TRBV12-4 and TRBJ2-2, with 8 nucleotides matching TRBD1. Losses at the gene ends were 6 bases for V and 6 bases for J; bases not matched to a gene: 9. The CDR3 has 15 residues.

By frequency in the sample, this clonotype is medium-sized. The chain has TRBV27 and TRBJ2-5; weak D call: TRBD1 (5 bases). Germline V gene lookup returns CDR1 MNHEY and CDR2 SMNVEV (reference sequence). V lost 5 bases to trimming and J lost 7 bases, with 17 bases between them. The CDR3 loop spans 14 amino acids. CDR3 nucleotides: TGTGCCAGCAGTAGGACATTGGAAGGGCTGACCCAGTACTTC. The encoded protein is CASSRTLEGLTQYF.

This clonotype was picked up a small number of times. The CDR3 loop is CASSYSGVLYNEQFF. CDR3 DNA: TGTGCCAGCAGTTACTCCGGGGTCCTCTACAATGAGCAGTTCTTC. The V call is TRBV6-5, the J call TRBJ2-1; D possibly corresponds to TRBD2 (5 bases). The CDR3 has 15 amino acids. CDR1 and CDR2 from the germline V gene are MNHEY and SVGAGI. V lost 0 bases to trimming and J lost 3 bases, with 9 bases between them.

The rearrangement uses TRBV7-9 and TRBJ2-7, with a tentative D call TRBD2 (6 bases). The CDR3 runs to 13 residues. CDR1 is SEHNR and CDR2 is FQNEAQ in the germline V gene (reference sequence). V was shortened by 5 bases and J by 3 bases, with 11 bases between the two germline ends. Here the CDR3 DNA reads TGTGCCAGCAGCCAGGGACTTCGCTACGAGCAGTACTTC. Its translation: CASSQGLRYEQYF.

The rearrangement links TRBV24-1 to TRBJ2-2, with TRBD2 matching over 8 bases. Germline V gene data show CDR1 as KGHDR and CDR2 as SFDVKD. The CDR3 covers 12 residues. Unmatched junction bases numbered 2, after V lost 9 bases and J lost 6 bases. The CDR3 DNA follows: TGTGCCACCCGGGGGGGCGCCGGGGAGCTGTTTTTT. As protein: CATRGGAGELFF.

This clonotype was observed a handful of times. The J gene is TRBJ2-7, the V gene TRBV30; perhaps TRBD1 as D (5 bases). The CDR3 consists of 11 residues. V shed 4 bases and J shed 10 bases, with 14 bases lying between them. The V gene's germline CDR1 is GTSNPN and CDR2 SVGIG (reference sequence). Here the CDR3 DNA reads TGTGCCTGGACCCTTGACAGACTTCAGTACTTC. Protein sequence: CAWTLDRLQYF.

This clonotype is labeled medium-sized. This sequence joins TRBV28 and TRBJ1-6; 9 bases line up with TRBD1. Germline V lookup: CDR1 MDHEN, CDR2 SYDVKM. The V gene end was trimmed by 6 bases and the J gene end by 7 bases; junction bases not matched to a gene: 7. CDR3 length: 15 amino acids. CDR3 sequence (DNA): TGTGCCAGCAGCCCATCGACAGGGGGGAATTCACCCCTCCACTTT. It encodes CASSPSTGGNSPLHF.

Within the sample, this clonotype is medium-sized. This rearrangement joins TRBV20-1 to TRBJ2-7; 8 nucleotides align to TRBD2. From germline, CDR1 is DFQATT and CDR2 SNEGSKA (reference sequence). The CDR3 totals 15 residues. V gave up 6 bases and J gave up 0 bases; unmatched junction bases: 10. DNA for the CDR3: TGCAGTGCCCCGCCGGTAGCGGGATTCTCCTACGAGCAGTACTTC. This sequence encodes CSAPPVAGFSYEQYF.

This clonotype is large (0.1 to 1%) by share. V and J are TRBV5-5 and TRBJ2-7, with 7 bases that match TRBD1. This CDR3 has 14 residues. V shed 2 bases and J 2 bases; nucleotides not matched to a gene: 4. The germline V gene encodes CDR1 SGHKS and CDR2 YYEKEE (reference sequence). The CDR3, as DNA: TGTGCCAGCAGCTTTTGGGACAGTACCTACGAGCAGTACTTC. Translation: CASSFWDSTYEQYF.

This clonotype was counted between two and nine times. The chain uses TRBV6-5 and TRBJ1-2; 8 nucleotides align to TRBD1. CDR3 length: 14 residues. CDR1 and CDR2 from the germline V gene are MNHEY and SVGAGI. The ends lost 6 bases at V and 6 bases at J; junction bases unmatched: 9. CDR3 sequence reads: CASRFGQGPNGYTF. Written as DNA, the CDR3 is TGTGCCAGCAGATTCGGACAGGGACCGAATGGCTACACCTTC.

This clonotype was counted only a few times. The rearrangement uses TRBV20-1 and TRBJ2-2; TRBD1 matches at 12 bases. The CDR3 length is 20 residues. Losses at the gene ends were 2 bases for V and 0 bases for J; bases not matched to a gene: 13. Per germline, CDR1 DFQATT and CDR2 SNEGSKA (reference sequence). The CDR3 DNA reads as TGCAGTGCTAGACCACCTGCCGGGACAGGGGGCTTCTCGAACACCGGGGAGCTGTTTTTT. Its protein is CSARPPAGTGGFSNTGELFF.

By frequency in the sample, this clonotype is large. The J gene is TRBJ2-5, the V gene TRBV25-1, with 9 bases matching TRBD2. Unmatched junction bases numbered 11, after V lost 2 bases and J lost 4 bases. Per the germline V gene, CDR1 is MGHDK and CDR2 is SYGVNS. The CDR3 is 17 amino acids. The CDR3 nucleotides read TGTGCCAGCAGTGAAGGGAGGACAGCGGGAGGTGGAGAGACCCAGTACTTC. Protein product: CASSEGRTAGGGETQYF.